This T cell receptor beta chain came from a study of cytomegalovirus exposure and HLA in healthy donors. PCR was performed using 60 Vbeta and 13 Jbeta primers. The table came from immunoSEQ multiplex PCR; TCRdb's copy has only in-frame clones and leaves some out. This sample has hundreds of thousands of clones; 70% to 80% occur once, and the top ten carry approximately 3.9%. Unmatched junction bases numbered 3, after V lost 1 base and J lost 1 base. Germline V gives CDR1 SGHDT, CDR2 YYEEEE. The CDR3 extends over 15 amino acids. The TCR was taken from a male donor in good health and CMV-seronegative. The sequencing sample was made of PBMCs. The genes are TRBV5-6 and TRBJ2-3; TRBD2 matches 7 bases. The CDR3 sequence is CASSLTGRGTDTQYF. The CDR3, as DNA: TGTGCCAGCAGCTTGACGGGGAGGGGCACAGATACGCAGTATTTT.